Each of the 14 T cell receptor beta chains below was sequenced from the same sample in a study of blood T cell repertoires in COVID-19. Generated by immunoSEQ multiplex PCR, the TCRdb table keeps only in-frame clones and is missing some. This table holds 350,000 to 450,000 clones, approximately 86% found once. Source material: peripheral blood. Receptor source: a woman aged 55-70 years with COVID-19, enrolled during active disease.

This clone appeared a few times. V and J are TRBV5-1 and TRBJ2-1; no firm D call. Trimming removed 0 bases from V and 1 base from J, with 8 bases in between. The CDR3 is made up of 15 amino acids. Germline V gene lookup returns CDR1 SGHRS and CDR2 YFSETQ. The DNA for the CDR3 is TGCGCCAGCAGCTTGGGCGAGTCGTCCTACAATGAGCAGTTCTTC. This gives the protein CASSLGESSYNEQFF.

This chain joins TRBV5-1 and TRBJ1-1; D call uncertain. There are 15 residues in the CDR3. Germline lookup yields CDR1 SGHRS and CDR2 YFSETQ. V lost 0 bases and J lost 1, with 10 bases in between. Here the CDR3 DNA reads TGCGCCAGCAGCTTGGCGGGTTTCGCGAACACTGAAGCTTTCTTT. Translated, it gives CASSLAGFANTEAFF. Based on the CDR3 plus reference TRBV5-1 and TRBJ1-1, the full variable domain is KAGVTQTPRYLIKTRGQQVTLSCSPISGHRSVSWYQQTPGQGLQFLFEYFSETQRNKGNFPGRFSGRQFSNSRSEMNVSTLELGDSALYLCASSLAGFANTEAFFGQGTRLTVV.

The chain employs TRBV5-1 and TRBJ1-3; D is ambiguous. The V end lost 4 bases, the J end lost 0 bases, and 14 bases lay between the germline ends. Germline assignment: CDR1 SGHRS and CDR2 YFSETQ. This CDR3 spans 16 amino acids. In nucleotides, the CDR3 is TGCGCCAGCAGCGACGGAGGTTCCTCCTCTGGAAACACCATATATTTT. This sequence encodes CASSDGGSSSGNTIYF.

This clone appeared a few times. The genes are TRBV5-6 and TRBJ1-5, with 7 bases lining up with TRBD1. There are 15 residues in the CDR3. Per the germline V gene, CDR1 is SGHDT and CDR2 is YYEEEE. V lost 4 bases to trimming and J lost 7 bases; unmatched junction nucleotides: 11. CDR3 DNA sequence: TGTGCCAGCAGCGATGCGAAGGGGGCACGCCAGCCCCAGCATTTT. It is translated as CASSDAKGARQPQHF.

The DNA of the CDR3 is TGTGCCAGCAGCGTAGAAGCGGGGGGCTTCGCCGGGGAGCTGTTTTTT. This sequence encodes CASSVEAGGFAGELFF. This chain uses TRBV9 with TRBJ2-2; TRBD2 agrees at 9 bases. The junction had 6 bases not matched to a gene; V was cut back by 0 bases and J by 6 bases. The germline CDR1 and CDR2 sequences are SGDLS and YYNGEE. The CDR3 sequence is 16 residues long.

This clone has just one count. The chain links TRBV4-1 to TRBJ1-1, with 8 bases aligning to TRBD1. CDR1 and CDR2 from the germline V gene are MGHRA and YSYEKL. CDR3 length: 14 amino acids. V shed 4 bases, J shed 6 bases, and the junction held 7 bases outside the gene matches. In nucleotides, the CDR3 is TGCGCCAGCAGCCCGCCCAAACAGGGGGCTGAAGCTTTCTTT. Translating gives CASSPPKQGAEAFF.

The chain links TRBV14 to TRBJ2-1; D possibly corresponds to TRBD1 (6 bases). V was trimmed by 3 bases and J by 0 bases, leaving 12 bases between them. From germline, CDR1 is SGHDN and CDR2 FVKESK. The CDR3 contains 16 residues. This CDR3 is CASSHGTTNSYNEQFF. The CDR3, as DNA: TGTGCCAGCAGCCACGGGACAACGAACTCCTACAATGAGCAGTTCTTC. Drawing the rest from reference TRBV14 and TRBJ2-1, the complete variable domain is EAGVTQFPSHSVIEKGQTVTLRCDPISGHDNLYWYRRVMGKEIKFLLHFVKESKQDESGMPNNRFLAERTGGTYSTLKVQPAELEDSGVYFCASSHGTTNSYNEQFFGPGTRLTVL.

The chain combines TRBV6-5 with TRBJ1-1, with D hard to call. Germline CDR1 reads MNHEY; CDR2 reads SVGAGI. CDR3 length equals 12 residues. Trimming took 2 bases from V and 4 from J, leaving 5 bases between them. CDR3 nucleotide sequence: TGTGCCAGCAGTTACCGGAGCACTGAAGCTTTCTTT. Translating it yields CASSYRSTEAFF.

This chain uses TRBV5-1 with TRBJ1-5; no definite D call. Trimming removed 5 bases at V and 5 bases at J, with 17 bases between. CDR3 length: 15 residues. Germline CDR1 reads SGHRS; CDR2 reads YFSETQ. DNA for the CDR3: TGCGCCAGCAGTAGCGACGGGGTGAGCGATCAGCCCCAGCATTTT. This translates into CASSSDGVSDQPQHF.

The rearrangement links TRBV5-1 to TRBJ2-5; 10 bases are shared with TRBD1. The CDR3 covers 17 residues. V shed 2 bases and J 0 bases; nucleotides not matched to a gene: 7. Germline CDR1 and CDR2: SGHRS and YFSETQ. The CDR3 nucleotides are TGCGCCAGCAGCTTCGGACAGGGGGATCCAAACCAAGAGACCCAGTACTTC. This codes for CASSFGQGDPNQETQYF.

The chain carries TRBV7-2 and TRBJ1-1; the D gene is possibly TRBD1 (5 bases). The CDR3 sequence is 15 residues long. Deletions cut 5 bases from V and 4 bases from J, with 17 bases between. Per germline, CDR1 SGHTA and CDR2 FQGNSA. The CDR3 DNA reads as TGTGCCAGCAGCCTAGGGAGGGGTCTGGGCACTGAAGCTTTCTTT. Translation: CASSLGRGLGTEAFF.

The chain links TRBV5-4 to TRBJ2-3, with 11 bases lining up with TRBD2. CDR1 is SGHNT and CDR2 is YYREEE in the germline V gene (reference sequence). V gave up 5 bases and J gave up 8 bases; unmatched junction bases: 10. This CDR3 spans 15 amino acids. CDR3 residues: CASRPGTSGGATQYF. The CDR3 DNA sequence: TGTGCCAGCAGACCCGGGACTAGCGGTGGGGCTACGCAGTATTTT.

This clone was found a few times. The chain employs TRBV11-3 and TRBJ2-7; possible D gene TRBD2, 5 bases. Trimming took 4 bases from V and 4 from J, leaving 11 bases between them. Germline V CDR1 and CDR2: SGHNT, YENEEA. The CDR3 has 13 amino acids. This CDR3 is CASSSYGVYEQYF. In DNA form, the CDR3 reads TGTGCCAGCAGCTCATACGGGGTTTACGAGCAGTACTTC.

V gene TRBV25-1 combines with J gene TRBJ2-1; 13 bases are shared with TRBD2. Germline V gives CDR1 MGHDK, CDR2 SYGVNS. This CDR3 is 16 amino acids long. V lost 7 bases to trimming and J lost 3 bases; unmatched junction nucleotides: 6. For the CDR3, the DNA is TGTGCCAGCACCAGGACTAGCGGGGGTAACTACAATGAGCAGTTCTTC. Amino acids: CASTRTSGGNYNEQFF.